This T cell receptor (beta chain) was sequenced during a study of naive and memory T cell subsets. The beta constant-region primer was an equimolar mix of two oligonucleotides covering TRBC1 and TRBC2. Four rounds of PCR amplified the ligated cDNA using nested alpha and beta constant-region primers plus SP2. A single record per CDR3 protein comes from TCRdb applying MiXCR to the UMI-ligation and nested PCR reads. This table holds 1,400 to 1,500 distinct CDR3 sequences, about 8% found once. This clonotype came up many times. This CDR3 spans 14 amino acids. The germline CDR1 and CDR2 sequences are MNHEY and SMNVEV (reference sequence). V was pared by 6 bases and J by 7 bases, with 13 bases between.

V and J are TRBV27 and TRBJ1-6; D possibly corresponds to TRBD1 (6 bases). The specimen sequenced was CD8+ TEMRA cells from blood. Documented subset: effector memory re-expressing CD45RA, CD45RA+ CD27-. This TCR was sampled from a human donor in good health. The CDR3 protein is CASRWGADNSPLHF. The CDR3, as DNA: TGTGCCAGCAGATGGGGGGCCGACAATTCACCCCTCCACTTT.